The 15 T cell receptor beta chains below were found in one sample sequenced in a study of beta chain features in type 1 diabetes. Expressed TCRB transcripts were sequenced after all isolated RNA was converted to cDNA. Assay used: immunoSEQ multiplex PCR; TCRdb lists only in-frame clones, some missing. The sample consists of 810,000 or so clones, about a sixth of them appearing once. Sequences were obtained from naive CD4+ T cells from blood. These receptors all stem from a woman under 30 in good health.

The V gene is TRBV6-1, the J gene TRBJ2-7, with D perhaps given as TRBD1 or TRBD2 (5 bases each). This CDR3 is built from 14 residues. The ends were cut back, 2 bases at V and 2 bases at J, with 10 bases in the middle. Looked up from germline, CDR1 is MNHNS and CDR2 is SASEGT. The CDR3 DNA sequence: TGTGCCAGCAGTGAACAGGGAGCGACCTACGAGCAGTACTTC. It encodes CASSEQGATYEQYF.

This chain links TRBV6-6 with TRBJ2-1; TRBD2 matches at 10 bases. The germline V gene encodes CDR1 MNHNY and CDR2 SVGAGI (reference sequence). The CDR3 extends over 16 amino acids. The V gene end was trimmed by 6 bases and the J gene end by 3 bases; junction bases not matched to a gene: 8. The CDR3 DNA follows: TGTGCCAGCAGCCAGACCGGGACTAGCGACTACAATGAGCAGTTCTTC. It specifies CASSQTGTSDYNEQFF.

The genes are TRBV6-1 and TRBJ1-4; possibly TRBD1 for D (6 bases). This CDR3 comprises 14 residues. Trimming removed 8 bases from V and 7 bases from J, with 17 bases in between. Germline-derived CDR1 and CDR2 are MNHNS and SASEGT. The CDR3 nucleotides are TGTGCCAGCCGTTCGGGACAAGGAGGTGAAAAACTGTTTTTT. Protein: CASRSGQGGEKLFF.

This clone turned up a few times. This sequence joins TRBV5-1 and TRBJ1-1; perhaps TRBD1 as D (5 bases). Trimming took 5 bases from V and 4 from J, leaving 12 bases between them. The CDR3 spans 13 residues. Per the germline V gene, CDR1 is SGHRS and CDR2 is YFSETQ. CDR3 coding DNA: TGCGCCAGCAGTAATACAGGAGGCACTGAAGCTTTCTTT. It is translated as CASSNTGGTEAFF.

This clone has more than one count but fewer than ten. This sequence joins TRBV6-6 and TRBJ2-7, with D unclear. The germline CDR1 and CDR2 sequences are MNHNY and SVGAGI (reference sequence). The V end lost 6 bases, the J end lost 6 bases, and 9 bases lay between the germline ends. The CDR3 has 11 amino acids. CDR3 region: CASRKGLEQYF. The CDR3 nucleotides are TGTGCCAGCAGAAAGGGCCTCGAGCAGTACTTC.

This clone appeared a few times. The chain carries TRBV18 and TRBJ2-2; unclear D gene. CDR1 and CDR2 (germline): KGHSH, LQKENI. The CDR3 is made up of 15 amino acids. Trimming cost V 2 bases and J 9 bases, with 16 bases left between them. The CDR3 DNA reads as TGTGCCAGCTCACCAGTGGCAGGCCAACACCGGGAGCTGTTTTTT. Its translation: CASSPVAGQHRELFF.

V gene TRBV7-2 combines with J gene TRBJ2-2; 13 bases line up with TRBD2. V lost 6 bases and J lost 6; bases outside the gene matches: 13. The CDR3 is made up of 18 amino acids. Per germline, CDR1 SGHTA and CDR2 FQGNSA. DNA of the CDR3: TGTGCCAGCAGTTCTACTAGCGGGAGGGCTTTTTGGGCCGGGGAGCTGTTTTTT. It codes for CASSSTSGRAFWAGELFF.

In this sample, this clone turned up a few times. V gene TRBV18 combines with J gene TRBJ2-1, with 13 positions matching TRBD2. Trimming removed 3 bases from V and 6 bases from J; junction bases left unmatched: 2. The CDR3 has 15 amino acids. Germline assignment: CDR1 KGHSH and CDR2 LQKENI. CDR3 sequence: CASSPGLAGINEQFF. The CDR3 bases are TGTGCCAGCTCACCGGGACTAGCGGGGATCAATGAGCAGTTCTTC.

This chain links TRBV29-1 with TRBJ1-4, with TRBD1 identical over 8 bases. J was trimmed by 6 bases and V by 5 bases; bases with no gene match: 5. Germline CDR1 is SQVTM and CDR2 is ANQGSEA. This CDR3 is 13 amino acids long. The CDR3 loop is CSVYTGGDEKLFF. DNA for the CDR3: TGCAGCGTTTATACAGGGGGGGATGAAAAACTGTTTTTT. Full variable domain (remainder filled in from reference TRBV29-1 and TRBJ1-4): SAVISQKPSRDICQRGTSLTIQCQVDSQVTMMFWYRQQPGQSLTLIATANQGSEATYESGFVIDKFPISRPNLTFSTLTVSNMSPEDSSIYLCSVYTGGDEKLFFGSGTQLSVL.

DNA of the CDR3: TGTGCCAGCAGCCCGAGCCTCGCAGGGGATGAAAAACTGTTTTTT. Translating gives CASSPSLAGDEKLFF. This sequence joins TRBV4-2 and TRBJ1-4, with D possibly being TRBD1 (6 bases). The CDR3 totals 15 residues. Trimming left V 4 bases short and J 6 bases short, with 15 bases between. Germline V gives CDR1 LGHNA, CDR2 YNFKEQ.

This clone turned up a few times. This sequence joins TRBV2 and TRBJ1-5, with 9 bases fitting TRBD1. The CDR3 runs to 17 residues. The V segment lost 7 bases and the J segment 2 bases; nucleotides outside the gene matches: 12. In germline, CDR1 is SNHLY, CDR2 FYNNEI. As DNA, the CDR3 is TGTGCCAGCAAGTCCGGGACAGGGAGTGTAGGCAATCAGCCCCAGCATTTT. This gives the protein CASKSGTGSVGNQPQHF.

The chain carries TRBV4-1 and TRBJ2-4, with D perhaps given as TRBD1 or TRBD2 (5 bases each). V lost 1 base, J lost 0 bases, and 10 bases lay in between. Looked up from germline, CDR1 is MGHRA and CDR2 is YSYEKL. This CDR3 has 16 amino acids. The CDR3 bases are TGCGCCAGCAGCCAAGGGGGACCACTAGCCAAAAACATTCAGTACTTC. Protein: CASSQGGPLAKNIQYF.

This chain connects TRBV4-3 to TRBJ2-5, with TRBD1 matching over 9 bases. The DNA end favors TRBJ2-7, so the J call may be wrong. This CDR3 region has 16 residues. CDR1 LGHNA and CDR2 YSLEER come from the germline V gene. In nucleotides, the CDR3 is TGCGCCAGCAGCCAAGGTACCGGGACAGGGTCCTACGAGCAGTACTTC. Residues: CASSQGTGTGSYEQYF.

The table lists this clone with a few counts. The rearrangement joins TRBV7-3 to TRBJ2-7; a weak D match, TRBD1 (8 bases). Trimming removed 5 bases from V and 6 bases from J, with 17 bases in between. Germline-derived CDR1 and CDR2 are SGHTA and FQGTGA. This CDR3 has 14 residues. The CDR3 region has the DNA TGTGCCAGCAGCCCGGGACAGGCTAGCGGCGAGCAGTACTTC. This gives the protein CASSPGQASGEQYF.

The V call is TRBV11-2, the J call TRBJ2-3; D not certain. V lost 3 bases, J lost 7 bases, and 14 bases lay in between. In germline, CDR1 is SGHAT, CDR2 FQNNGV. This CDR3 has 14 amino acids. The CDR3 DNA reads as TGTGCCAGCAGCTTTTTATATCGGCCCCATACGCAGTATTTT. Protein product: CASSFLYRPHTQYF. The variable domain in full, completed from reference TRBV11-2 and TRBJ2-3, reads EAGVAQSPRYKIIEKRQSVAFWCNPISGHATLYWYQQILGQGPKLLIQFQNNGVVDDSQLPKDRFSAERLKGVDSTLKIQPAKLEDSAVYLCASSFLYRPHTQYFGPGTRLTVL.